A selection of T cell receptor beta chains follows, all from one sample in a study of blood T cell repertoires in COVID-19. The table came from immunoSEQ multiplex PCR; TCRdb's copy has only in-frame clones and leaves some out. The sample includes roughly 90,000 clones, 70% to 85% seen only once; the top ten take 2.5% to 3.5%. Source material: peripheral blood. These receptors originate from a woman aged 80 or over with COVID-19, enrolled during active disease. Both conserved end residues are part of each CDR3. The D gene is left open where the match is weak. Some rows have no size entry. The others give once, few or many, or a class for an expanded clone.

V gene: TRBV20-1; clone size: .; D gene: .; J gene: TRBJ2-3; CDR3 protein: CSAIVADTQYF; CDR3 DNA: TGCAGTGCTATTGTCGCAGATACGCAGTATTTT
V gene: TRBV15; clone size: .; D gene: .; J gene: TRBJ1-6; CDR3 protein: CATRRTNSPLHF; CDR3 DNA: TGTGCCACCAGACGGACAAATTCACCCCTCCACTTT
V gene: TRBV5-1; clone size: .; D gene: TRBD2; J gene: TRBJ2-2; CDR3 protein: CASSLVSSGATGELFF; CDR3 DNA: TGCGCCAGCAGCTTGGTCTCTAGCGGAGCCACCGGGGAGCTGTTTTTT
V gene: TRBV5-1; clone size: .; D gene: TRBD1; J gene: TRBJ2-7; CDR3 protein: CASSLWTGLVEQYF; CDR3 DNA: TGCGCCAGCAGCTTGTGGACAGGGCTGGTGGAGCAGTACTTC
V gene: TRBV7-2; clone size: .; D gene: .; J gene: TRBJ1-2; CDR3 protein: CASSSLPGGGYTF; CDR3 DNA: TGTGCCAGCAGCTCCCTACCTGGGGGCGGCTACACCTTC
V gene: TRBV18; clone size: .; D gene: .; J gene: TRBJ2-1; CDR3 protein: CASSVALYNEQFF; CDR3 DNA: TGTGCCAGTTCCGTGGCCCTCTACAATGAGCAGTTCTTC
V gene: TRBV19; clone size: .; D gene: TRBD1; J gene: TRBJ1-2; CDR3 protein: CASSRQGNYGYTF; CDR3 DNA: TGTGCCAGTAGTCGACAGGGTAACTATGGCTACACCTTC
V gene: TRBV18; clone size: .; D gene: TRBD1; J gene: TRBJ1-3; CDR3 protein: CASSPRTGLALEVGIYF; CDR3 DNA: TGTGCCAGCTCACCACGGACAGGACTTGCTCTGGAGGTTGGGATATATTTT
V gene: TRBV5-1; clone size: .; D gene: .; J gene: TRBJ1-4; CDR3 protein: CASSTGTRGEKLFF; CDR3 DNA: TGCGCCAGCAGCACCGGGACAAGAGGTGAAAAACTGTTTTTT
V gene: TRBV5-1; clone size: .; D gene: .; J gene: TRBJ1-6; CDR3 protein: CASSLAPGDYNSPLHF; CDR3 DNA: TGCGCCAGCAGCTTGGCGCCAGGTGATTATAATTCACCCCTCCACTTT
V gene: TRBV12-3/TRBV12-4; clone size: once; D gene: .; J gene: TRBJ1-2; CDR3 protein: CASSPGGGRGYTF; CDR3 DNA: TGTGCCAGCAGCCCCGGGGGAGGGCGCGGCTACACCTTC
V gene: TRBV5-1; clone size: .; D gene: .; J gene: TRBJ2-2; CDR3 protein: CASSGQGVTNTGELFF; CDR3 DNA: TGCGCCAGCAGTGGCCAGGGCGTCACGAACACCGGGGAGCTGTTTTTT
V gene: TRBV5-6; clone size: .; D gene: .; J gene: TRBJ1-1; CDR3 protein: CASSSPAGEAFF; CDR3 DNA: TGTGCCAGCAGCTCGCCAGCGGGTGAAGCTTTCTTT
V gene: TRBV18; clone size: .; D gene: TRBD1; J gene: TRBJ2-7; CDR3 protein: CASSPGGTGGEQYF; CDR3 DNA: TGTGCCAGCTCACCAGGGGGGACAGGGGGTGAGCAGTACTTC
V gene: TRBV7-9; clone size: once; D gene: .; J gene: TRBJ1-2; CDR3 protein: CASSLGSGEIGGYTF; CDR3 DNA: TGTGCCAGCAGCTTAGGGTCCGGGGAGATCGGTGGCTACACCTTC
V gene: TRBV24-1; clone size: .; D gene: TRBD1; J gene: TRBJ2-1; CDR3 protein: CATKGQTYNEQFF; CDR3 DNA: TGTGCCACCAAGGGACAGACCTACAATGAGCAGTTCTTC
V gene: TRBV2; clone size: once; D gene: .; J gene: TRBJ2-3; CDR3 protein: CATGLQGLTDTQYF; CDR3 DNA: TGTGCCACAGGGCTACAGGGATTAACAGATACGCAGTATTTT
V gene: TRBV11-3; clone size: .; D gene: .; J gene: TRBJ2-3; CDR3 protein: CASSSGTSTDTQYF; CDR3 DNA: TGTGCCAGCAGCAGTGGGACTAGCACAGATACGCAGTATTTT
V gene: TRBV5-1; clone size: .; D gene: .; J gene: TRBJ1-1; CDR3 protein: CASSLGTVGGARNTEAFF; CDR3 DNA: TGCGCCAGCAGCTTGGGGACCGTTGGGGGGGCTAGGAACACTGAAGCTTTCTTT
V gene: TRBV24-1; clone size: .; D gene: .; J gene: TRBJ2-3; CDR3 protein: CATSDSLDFRTDTQYF; CDR3 DNA: TGTGCCACCAGTGATAGCTTGGACTTTCGCACAGATACGCAGTATTTT
V gene: TRBV18; clone size: .; D gene: TRBD2; J gene: TRBJ2-1; CDR3 protein: CASSQLAGYPNEQFF; CDR3 DNA: TGTGCCAGCTCTCAGCTAGCGGGATACCCCAATGAGCAGTTCTTC
V gene: TRBV19; clone size: .; D gene: .; J gene: TRBJ1-1; CDR3 protein: CASSIQARGEAFF; CDR3 DNA: TGTGCCAGTAGTATACAGGCCCGGGGTGAAGCTTTCTTT
V gene: TRBV30; clone size: .; D gene: .; J gene: TRBJ1-5; CDR3 protein: CAWSKGTDQPQHF; CDR3 DNA: TGTGCCTGGAGTAAGGGGACTGATCAGCCCCAGCATTTT
V gene: TRBV19; clone size: .; D gene: TRBD1; J gene: TRBJ2-3; CDR3 protein: CASRDSRTDTQYF; CDR3 DNA: TGTGCCAGCCGGGACAGTCGAACAGATACGCAGTATTTT
V gene: TRBV18; clone size: .; D gene: TRBD1; J gene: TRBJ1-1; CDR3 protein: CASSPGQSEAFF; CDR3 DNA: TGTGCCAGCTCACCGGGACAGTCGGAAGCTTTCTTT
V gene: TRBV30; clone size: few; D gene: .; J gene: TRBJ1-1; CDR3 protein: CAWSRTAAEAFF; CDR3 DNA: TGTGCCTGGAGTCGGACAGCCGCTGAAGCTTTCTTT
V gene: TRBV9; clone size: .; D gene: TRBD1; J gene: TRBJ1-2; CDR3 protein: CASSPWTGGYTF; CDR3 DNA: TGTGCCAGCAGCCCCTGGACAGGTGGCTACACCTTC
V gene: TRBV18; clone size: .; D gene: TRBD1; J gene: TRBJ1-5; CDR3 protein: CASSQTGINQPQHF; CDR3 DNA: TGTGCCAGCTCACAGACAGGGATTAATCAGCCCCAGCATTTT
V gene: TRBV11-2; clone size: .; D gene: .; J gene: TRBJ2-1; CDR3 protein: CASGGYNEQFF; CDR3 DNA: TGTGCCAGCGGGGGGTACAATGAGCAGTTCTTC
V gene: TRBV18; clone size: .; D gene: .; J gene: TRBJ2-7; CDR3 protein: CASSESRDGEQYF; CDR3 DNA: TGTGCCAGCTCCGAATCCAGGGATGGGGAGCAGTACTTC
V gene: TRBV6-2/TRBV6-3; clone size: .; D gene: .; J gene: TRBJ1-5; CDR3 protein: CASSYTEWPRGSNQPQHF; CDR3 DNA: TGTGCCAGCAGTTACACGGAATGGCCCAGGGGAAGCAATCAGCCCCAGCATTTT
V gene: TRBV6-1; clone size: .; D gene: .; J gene: TRBJ2-7; CDR3 protein: CASSEARTKQYF; CDR3 DNA: TGTGCCAGCAGTGAAGCGCGGACTAAGCAGTACTTC
V gene: TRBV18; clone size: few; D gene: TRBD1; J gene: TRBJ2-7; CDR3 protein: CASSPGQGSYEQYF; CDR3 DNA: TGTGCCAGCTCACCTGGACAGGGTTCCTACGAGCAGTACTTC
V gene: TRBV6-2/TRBV6-3; clone size: .; D gene: TRBD1; J gene: TRBJ1-1; CDR3 protein: CASTPSWDRGPLWF; CDR3 DNA: TGTGCCAGCACCCCGAGTTGGGACAGGGGGCCCCTTTGGTTT
V gene: TRBV4-1; clone size: .; D gene: .; J gene: TRBJ2-1; CDR3 protein: CASSQEALRGQFF; CDR3 DNA: TGCGCCAGCAGCCAAGAGGCCCTCAGGGGGCAGTTCTTC